This entry describes one T cell receptor (beta chain). Its recognized antigen is unknown. Per-base quality was not reported, and no clone a single base away is much larger than it. The sample belongs to a study of blood T cells in healthy people across ages (dated by TCRdb to 2015 to 2017). With regard to the full study: In model experiments, template switching captured about one uniquely barcoded TCR beta cDNA molecule for every two T cells. Using deep sequencing normalized with unique cDNA molecular identifiers, the study measured how TCR beta repertoire diversity changes with age. The donors were divided into four age groups: young (average approximately 17 years), middle-aged (about 39), aged (approximately 62) and long-lived (roughly 86). To avoid experimental bias, donors of different ages were spread randomly across the sequencing lanes. Using the same blood draw, the study looked at two additional independent replicas of 1 million unique cDNA reads for two donors, one aged 18 to 30 and the other aged 80 or older. Broad study findings and their caveats: Total diversity estimates from one million sequenced T cells were considered lower bounds and underestimates. There was a strong correlation between observed TCR beta diversity and the percentage of naive T cells measured by flow cytometry. As age increased, observed TCR beta diversity per million T cells dropped in a roughly linear way, and a significant reduction was already evident by age 40. Because profiling used bulk unsorted PBMCs, naive and antigen-experienced compartments could not be compared conclusively. The long-lived group showed more naive CD4+ T cells, fewer expanded clones and increased TCR diversity than the aged group, suggesting age selection. Donor CMV infection status was unknown, potentially confounding age-related changes in expanded clonotypes.

Donors were under 40 systemically healthy Caucasian individuals from Russia aged 6 to 90 years. Approximately 11 milliliters of peripheral blood were drawn from each donor into EDTA-treated Vacutainer tubes. Ficoll-Paque density-gradient centrifugation was used to isolate PBMCs, with at least 7 million per sample. Total RNA was extracted from PBMCs with Trizol reagent, with at least 5.5 micrograms obtained per sample. For every donor, flow cytometry on a PBMC aliquot measured the percentage of naive CD45RAhigh/CD27high T cells. The library was prepared using 5' RACE. The instrument was an Illumina HiSeq 2500. A second PCR of about 7 to 12 cycles was run with a J-beta primer mix and a sample-barcoded 5' primer. A unique molecular identifier was introduced onto each TCR beta cDNA molecule by a template-switch 5' adaptor carrying 12 random nucleotides. At least 2.5 million CDR3-containing paired-end reads were obtained from each sample. The Mint cDNA synthesis kit, primed by a TRBC-specific oligonucleotide, was used to synthesize first-strand cDNA from all RNA. After uracil-DNA glycosylase treatment, a first 18-cycle PCR used universal primers M1SS and BC2_uni_R on all cDNA. In the paper's pipeline: For normalization, 1 million high-quality reads, each with a distinct molecular identifier, were randomly selected from each sample. Instead of being binned into consensus sequences, reads with shared molecular identifiers were discarded. MiTCR, set to a Q25 quality threshold and the strictest error-elimination algorithm, was used for CDR3 identification, clonotype clustering and error correction. A nonparametric unseen species model using Euler transformation provided a lower-bound estimate of total TCR beta diversity. The raw public reads went through TCRdb reprocessing: fastp at Q25, MiXCR clone calling, in-frame beta chains kept. Rows matching on CDR3 protein sequence are summarized as one entry with the most common DNA and genes. TCRdb, not the authors, supplied the V and J calls. The sample data list some 1.5 million distinct CDR3 sequences, and under 55% of these were observed just once. Of the sample, more than 4% is held by the ten largest clones.

From a lookup of the germline V gene (reference sequence), CDR1 and CDR2 are DFQATT and SNEGSKA. Deletion took 1 base off V and 2 bases off J, with a span of 16 bases between the germline ends. The CDR3 numbers 16 residues from cysteine through phenylalanine. The DNA shown is the 48-base CDR3, in frame from base 1. The V and J genes are TRBV20-1 and TRBJ2-3; the D segment might be TRBD1 or TRBD2, since each matches 5 bases. The TCR sequence derives from a woman younger than 30 in good health. The sample was blood. CDR3 loop: CSARAMSGTSTDTQYF. The nucleotide sequence reads TGCAGTGCTAGAGCCATGTCCGGGACGTCCACAGATACGCAGTATTTT.